The rows below give T cell receptor beta chains drawn from one sample of a study of T cell responses to AZD1222 COVID-19 vaccine. Only in-frame clones appear in the TCRdb table, and some are missing; sequencing was by immunoSEQ multiplex PCR. This sample has 120,000 to 150,000 clones; roughly 90% occur once, and the top ten carry 2.5% to 3.5%. This sample comprised peripheral blood, obtained on day 0 of AZD1222 vaccination. These receptors were collected from an adult in good health. The CDR3 runs from the conserved cysteine through the conserved F or W. Each record gives: V gene, D gene, J gene, clone size, CDR3 protein, CDR3 DNA. D genes are given only for firm matches. A clone size is listed for some rows: how often the clone was seen (once, few, many), or a class if it is expanded.

>TRBV23-1|TRBD1|TRBJ1-2|NA
CASSQSARGSYGYTF
TGCGCCAGCAGTCAATCTGCCAGGGGGTCCTATGGCTACACCTTC
>TRBV9|TRBD2|TRBJ2-2|NA
CASSVAASGMITGELFF
TGTGCCAGCAGCGTAGCGGCTAGCGGGATGATCACCGGGGAGCTGTTTTTT
>TRBV7-9|TRBD2|TRBJ2-5|NA
CASSLMGLADETQYF
TGTGCCAGCAGCTTAATGGGACTAGCGGACGAGACCCAGTACTTC
>TRBV28|NA|TRBJ1-1|NA
CASSPGLVNTEAFF
TGTGCCAGCAGCCCGGGACTTGTGAACACTGAAGCTTTCTTT
>TRBV6-2/TRBV6-3|TRBD1|TRBJ2-1|NA
CASSPTSDRGLGNEQFF
TGTGCCAGCAGTCCCACCTCCGACAGGGGGCTGGGTAATGAGCAGTTCTTC
>TRBV27|NA|TRBJ2-5|NA
CASSLDRRETQYF
TGTGCCAGCAGTTTGGATAGGCGAGAGACCCAGTACTTC
>TRBV4-2|NA|TRBJ1-3|NA
CASSQEGAPGNTIYF
TGTGCCAGCAGCCAAGAAGGGGCCCCTGGAAACACCATATATTTT
>TRBV6-2/TRBV6-3|NA|TRBJ1-5|once
CASSSFLLNNQPQHF
TGTGCCAGCAGTTCGTTTCTACTTAACAATCAGCCCCAGCATTTT
>TRBV28|NA|TRBJ1-2|NA
CASTEPGKRNGYTF
TGTGCCAGCACAGAACCGGGCAAGAGGAATGGCTACACCTTC
>TRBV7-8|TRBD1|TRBJ1-6|many
CASSTSTGFNSPLHF
TGTGCCAGCAGCACCTCGACAGGGTTTAATTCACCCCTCCACTTT
>TRBV9|TRBD2|TRBJ2-3|NA
CASSPGGAGVVSDTQYF
TGTGCCAGCAGCCCCGGGGGGGCGGGAGTGGTCTCAGATACGCAGTATTTT
>TRBV19|NA|TRBJ1-1|NA
CASSTPFGETEAFF
TGTGCCAGTAGTACCCCGTTTGGGGAAACTGAAGCTTTCTTT
>TRBV4-1|NA|TRBJ1-4|NA
CASSLRQAALEKLFF
TGCGCCAGCAGCCTTAGACAGGCCGCCTTAGAAAAACTGTTTTTT
>TRBV29-1|TRBD2|TRBJ2-1|NA
CSVAGGTSGSRNEQFF
TGCAGCGTTGCAGGCGGGACTAGCGGGAGTCGGAATGAGCAGTTCTTC
>TRBV7-9|NA|TRBJ2-1|once
CASSGLGSSYNEQFF
TGTGCCAGCAGCGGATTGGGGAGTTCCTACAATGAGCAGTTCTTC
>TRBV5-5|NA|TRBJ1-1|NA
CASSFLGALNTEAFF
TGTGCCAGCAGCTTTTTGGGGGCTCTGAACACTGAAGCTTTCTTT
>TRBV18|NA|TRBJ2-1|NA
CASFMQGLWGNEQFF
TGTGCCAGTTTCATGCAAGGTCTATGGGGCAATGAGCAGTTCTTC